The table lists the clone carrying this T cell receptor (beta chain) with a count of one. Assay: immunoSEQ multiplex PCR; the TCRdb copy retains only in-frame clones and omits some. The sample includes tens of thousands of clones, just over 90% of them seen just once. This specimen comes from a study of T cell changes during pregnancy in multiple sclerosis. CDR3 length: 14 residues. Trimming at V came to 4 bases and at J to 4 bases, leaving 8 bases not matched to a gene. Per germline, CDR1 SGHRS and CDR2 YFSETQ. Specimen: peripheral blood, collected in the third trimester of pregnancy. The sequence derives from a female donor with multiple sclerosis, enrolled in a pregnancy study. This chain links TRBV5-1 with TRBJ2-7, with 7 bases lining up with TRBD1. This CDR3 reads CASSTGQAPYEQYF. The CDR3 DNA is TGCGCCAGCAGCACAGGACAGGCGCCGTACGAGCAGTACTTC.